A selection of T cell receptor beta chains follows, all from one sample in a study of post-analysis software for immune sequencing data. TCRdb itself ran the PCR reads through MiXCR, one entry per CDR3 protein. Among under 200,000 distinct CDR3 sequences listed, roughly 35% were seen once. The starting material was blood, obtained after autologous hematopoietic stem cell transplantation. All receptors derive from a girl aged 5 to 17 with multiple sclerosis. The CDR3 runs from the conserved cysteine through the conserved F or W. The D gene is left open where the match is weak. Clone size appears in some rows only: once, few, many, or a class for an expanded clone.

v_gene: TRBV6-1
j_gene: TRBJ1-2
d_gene: NA
abundance: NA
CDR3nt: TGTGCCAGCAGTGAAGGACAGAGAAGTAGCTACACCTTC
CDR3aa: CASSEGQRSSYTF

v_gene: TRBV4-3
j_gene: TRBJ2-7
d_gene: NA
abundance: NA
CDR3nt: TGCGCCAGCAGCCAAGGTCCGGGACAAAACCGCGAGCAGTACTTC
CDR3aa: CASSQGPGQNREQYF

v_gene: TRBV6-5
j_gene: TRBJ2-1
d_gene: TRBD2
abundance: few
CDR3nt: TGTGCCAGCAGTCGTACTAGCGGGGCTAACAATGAGCAGTTCTTC
CDR3aa: CASSRTSGANNEQFF

v_gene: TRBV7-6
j_gene: TRBJ2-3
d_gene: TRBD1
abundance: NA
CDR3nt: TGTGCCAGCAGCATAACAGGGGGCGCGAAGGATACGCAGTATTTT
CDR3aa: CASSITGGAKDTQYF

v_gene: TRBV9
j_gene: TRBJ1-2
d_gene: TRBD1
abundance: NA
CDR3nt: TGTGCCAGCAGCGTCACAGGGGTGGGGGCCCCGATGGGCTACACCTTC
CDR3aa: CASSVTGVGAPMGYTF

v_gene: TRBV28
j_gene: TRBJ2-3
d_gene: NA
abundance: few
CDR3nt: TGTGCCAGCAGTTTATTATCGTTCGGCCAAGATACGCAGTATTTT
CDR3aa: CASSLLSFGQDTQYF

v_gene: TRBV29-1
j_gene: TRBJ2-1
d_gene: TRBD2
abundance: once
CDR3nt: TGCAGCGTTGAGTTTAGCGGGCTCTACAATGAGCAGTTCTTC
CDR3aa: CSVEFSGLYNEQFF

v_gene: TRBV29-1
j_gene: TRBJ1-1
d_gene: NA
abundance: NA
CDR3nt: TGCAGCGGGAAGACTAGCCCTAGTACTGAAGCTTTCTTT
CDR3aa: CSGKTSPSTEAFF

v_gene: TRBV20-1
j_gene: TRBJ2-3
d_gene: TRBD2
abundance: NA
CDR3nt: TGCGGTACTAGAAGGCGGGACTACAACACAGATACGCAGTATTTT
CDR3aa: CGTRRRDYNTDTQYF

v_gene: TRBV20-1
j_gene: TRBJ2-7
d_gene: NA
abundance: NA
CDR3nt: TGCAGTGCTAGAGTGCTGGGGGACTACGAGCAGTACTTC
CDR3aa: CSARVLGDYEQYF

v_gene: TRBV24-1
j_gene: TRBJ2-7
d_gene: NA
abundance: NA
CDR3nt: TGTGCCACCGGGCGCCGGGACATCTACGAGCAGTACTTC
CDR3aa: CATGRRDIYEQYF

v_gene: TRBV6-4
j_gene: TRBJ2-3
d_gene: NA
abundance: NA
CDR3nt: TGTGCCAGCAGTGACTCGATAGGAGGCACAGATACGCAGTATTTT
CDR3aa: CASSDSIGGTDTQYF

v_gene: TRBV6-2/TRBV6-3
j_gene: TRBJ2-7
d_gene: TRBD1
abundance: NA
CDR3nt: TGTGCCAGCAGGAAGACAGGGGATCGCTACGAGCAGTACTTC
CDR3aa: CASRKTGDRYEQYF

v_gene: TRBV4-1
j_gene: TRBJ1-1
d_gene: NA
abundance: once
CDR3nt: TGCGCCAGCAGCCATCAACCAAGCGGCACTGAAGCTTTCTTT
CDR3aa: CASSHQPSGTEAFF

v_gene: TRBV5-4
j_gene: TRBJ2-7
d_gene: NA
abundance: NA
CDR3nt: TGTGCCAGCAGGAGCGGACTGAATCCGTGGGAGCAGTACTTC
CDR3aa: CASRSGLNPWEQYF

v_gene: TRBV29-1
j_gene: TRBJ2-5
d_gene: TRBD1
abundance: many
CDR3nt: TGCAGCGTCAGGACAGGAGGAGAGACCCAGTACTTC
CDR3aa: CSVRTGGETQYF

v_gene: TRBV18
j_gene: TRBJ2-1
d_gene: TRBD1
abundance: NA
CDR3nt: TGTGCCAGCTCTCGGCAGGGGGATGAGCGGTTCTTC
CDR3aa: CASSRQGDERFF

v_gene: TRBV7-2
j_gene: TRBJ2-5
d_gene: NA
abundance: many
CDR3nt: TGTGCCAGCAGCTTAGAAATCCAAGAGACCCAGTACTTC
CDR3aa: CASSLEIQETQYF

v_gene: TRBV7-9
j_gene: TRBJ1-6
d_gene: NA
abundance: few
CDR3nt: TGTGCCAGCAGCTTAGTACTGGGAGAGTCACCCCTCCACTTT
CDR3aa: CASSLVLGESPLHF

v_gene: TRBV7-2
j_gene: TRBJ2-7
d_gene: TRBD1
abundance: NA
CDR3nt: TGTGCCAGCAGCTTAGTGGGGGACAGGTACAACCTGGGGGACGAGCAGTACTTC
CDR3aa: CASSLVGDRYNLGDEQYF

v_gene: TRBV7-2
j_gene: TRBJ1-2
d_gene: NA
abundance: NA
CDR3nt: TGTGCCAGCAGCCCCCGAGGGACACCGAATGGCTACACCTTC
CDR3aa: CASSPRGTPNGYTF

v_gene: TRBV20-1
j_gene: TRBJ2-7
d_gene: NA
abundance: once
CDR3nt: TGCAGTGCTAGCCCCCGGGACAAGAACCCCTACGAGCAGTACTTC
CDR3aa: CSASPRDKNPYEQYF

v_gene: TRBV11-2
j_gene: TRBJ2-4
d_gene: NA
abundance: few
CDR3nt: TGTGCCAGCAGCCGGAACGACAGAGCCAAAAACATTCAGTACTTC
CDR3aa: CASSRNDRAKNIQYF

v_gene: TRBV20-1
j_gene: TRBJ2-7
d_gene: TRBD1
abundance: once
CDR3nt: TGCAGTGCCCCCGGGACAGCAAACTCCTACGAGCAGTACTTC
CDR3aa: CSAPGTANSYEQYF

v_gene: TRBV14
j_gene: TRBJ2-5
d_gene: NA
abundance: NA
CDR3nt: TGTGCCAGCAGCGAACATCGGGGGCTCGGAGAGCAGTACTTC
CDR3aa: CASSEHRGLGEQYF

v_gene: TRBV7-2
j_gene: TRBJ1-2
d_gene: NA
abundance: NA
CDR3nt: TGTGCCAGCAGCTTAGTAGCCGGAACAGCCCCTGGGGGCTACACCTTC
CDR3aa: CASSLVAGTAPGGYTF

v_gene: TRBV10-2
j_gene: TRBJ2-3
d_gene: NA
abundance: NA
CDR3nt: TGCGCCAGCCGGGACCCCGGGGTGGATACGCAGTATTTT
CDR3aa: CASRDPGVDTQYF

v_gene: TRBV27
j_gene: TRBJ2-1
d_gene: NA
abundance: NA
CDR3nt: TGTGCCAGCAGTCCCTCGGTGGTCTCCTACAATGAGCAGTTCTTC
CDR3aa: CASSPSVVSYNEQFF

v_gene: TRBV7-9
j_gene: TRBJ1-1
d_gene: NA
abundance: NA
CDR3nt: TGTGCCAGCAGCCAAGCATCGTCGGGAACTGAAGCTTTCTTT
CDR3aa: CASSQASSGTEAFF

v_gene: TRBV7-2
j_gene: TRBJ2-7
d_gene: TRBD2
abundance: few
CDR3nt: TGTGCCAGCAGCTTAATGGTGACTAGCGGCTACGAGCAGTACTTC
CDR3aa: CASSLMVTSGYEQYF

v_gene: TRBV11-2
j_gene: TRBJ2-3
d_gene: NA
abundance: few
CDR3nt: TGTGCCAGCAGCTTAGGTGGGGGGGCAGTAGATACGCAGTATTTT
CDR3aa: CASSLGGGAVDTQYF